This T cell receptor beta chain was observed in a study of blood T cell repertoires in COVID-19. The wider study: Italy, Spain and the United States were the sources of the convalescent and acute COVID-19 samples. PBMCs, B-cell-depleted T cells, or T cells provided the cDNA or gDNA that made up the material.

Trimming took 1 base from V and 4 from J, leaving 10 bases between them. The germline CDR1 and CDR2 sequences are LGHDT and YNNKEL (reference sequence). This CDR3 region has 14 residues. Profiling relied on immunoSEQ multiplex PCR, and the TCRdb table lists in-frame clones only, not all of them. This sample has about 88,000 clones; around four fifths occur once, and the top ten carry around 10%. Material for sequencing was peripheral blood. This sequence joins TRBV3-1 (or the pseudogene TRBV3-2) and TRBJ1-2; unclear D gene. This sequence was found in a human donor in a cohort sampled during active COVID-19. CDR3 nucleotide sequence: TGTGCCAGCAGCCAAGCCCCGGGATTCTATGGCTACACCTTC. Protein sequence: CASSQAPGFYGYTF.